These 14 T cell receptor beta chains were sequenced from one sample in a study of blood T cell repertoires in COVID-19. Assay used: immunoSEQ multiplex PCR; TCRdb lists only in-frame clones, some missing. The profile shows about 230,000 clones, roughly four fifths of them singletons. Sequences were obtained from peripheral blood. These receptors originate from a woman aged 45-65 years with acute or convalescent COVID-19.

The table lists this clone with a count of one. The rearrangement links TRBV11-3 to TRBJ2-2, with 7 nucleotides matching TRBD1. Germline lookup yields CDR1 SGHNT and CDR2 YENEEA. Unmatched junction bases numbered 9, after V lost 5 bases and J lost 6 bases. The CDR3 is 15 residues long. The CDR3 loop is CASSPNDRVSGELFF. The CDR3 bases are TGTGCCAGCAGCCCAAATGACAGGGTGTCCGGGGAGCTGTTTTTT.

The gene calls are TRBV10-3 and TRBJ1-2; D ambiguous. Trimming shortened V by 0 bases and J by 1 base, and 6 bases separated the two germline ends. The germline gives CDR1 ENHRY, CDR2 SYGVKD. CDR3 length equals 14 residues. The CDR3 sequence: CAISESAVNYGYTF. The CDR3 DNA reads TGTGCCATCAGTGAGTCAGCGGTTAACTATGGCTACACCTTC.

DNA of the CDR3: TGCGCCAGCAGCTCCTGGAGAACCAATTCACCCCTCCACTTT. Protein: CASSSWRTNSPLHF. This chain joins TRBV5-1 and TRBJ1-6; D is ambiguous. Germline V gene sequence: CDR1 SGHRS, CDR2 YFSETQ. Trimming stripped 3 bases from V and 7 bases from J, with 11 bases between. The CDR3 totals 14 residues.

The table lists this clone with a few counts. The chain employs TRBV19 and TRBJ2-7; TRBD1 matches at 9 bases. CDR3 length: 14 amino acids. The trim removed 10 bases at V and 1 base at J, leaving 8 bases unmatched. CDR1 and CDR2 from the germline V gene are LNHDA and SQIVND (reference sequence). The CDR3 region has the DNA TGTGCCACCGCGAGTGGGACAGGGTCCTACGAGCAGTACTTC. It yields the protein CATASGTGSYEQYF.

The V gene is TRBV10-3, the J gene TRBJ2-3; TRBD2 matches 7 bases. This CDR3 contains 16 residues. Unmatched junction bases numbered 6, after V lost 3 bases and J lost 0 bases. Germline V gene lookup returns CDR1 ENHRY and CDR2 SYGVKD. CDR3 nucleotide sequence: TGTGCCATCAGTGATGGGCGGGAGCTTAGCACAGATACGCAGTATTTT. Amino acid sequence: CAISDGRELSTDTQYF.

CDR3 region: CASSPGSETQYF. The CDR3 DNA reads as TGTGCCAGCAGCCCCGGTTCTGAGACCCAGTACTTC. V gene TRBV5-4 combines with J gene TRBJ2-5, with unresolved D. The V gene lost 4 bases and the J gene lost 5 bases, with 9 bases spanning the gap. CDR1 and CDR2 (germline): SGHNT, YYREEE (reference sequence). The CDR3 runs 12 residues.

This clone was seen a handful of times. The rearrangement links TRBV28 to TRBJ1-3, with 8 bases fitting TRBD1. The length of the CDR3 is 16 residues. The ends lost 6 bases at V and 1 base at J; junction bases unmatched: 8. Per germline, CDR1 MDHEN and CDR2 SYDVKM. CDR3 DNA sequence: TGTGCCAGCAGCCCTTTTACAGGGGGGTCTGGAAACACCATATATTTT. This translates into CASSPFTGGSGNTIYF.

The V gene is TRBV10-2, the J gene TRBJ1-5; 9 nucleotides align to TRBD1. The trim removed 6 bases at V and 6 bases at J, leaving 6 bases unmatched. CDR1 and CDR2 from the germline V gene are WSHSY and SAAADI. The CDR3 covers 14 residues. In DNA, the CDR3 is TGCGCCAGCAGCGAGACAGGGGGAGGTCAGCCCCAGCATTTT. Translating gives CASSETGGGQPQHF.

The chain couples TRBV6-5 to TRBJ2-2; TRBD1 is a possible D gene (5 bases). Trimming removed 7 bases at V and 0 bases at J, with 12 bases between. CDR3 length: 15 residues. The germline V gene encodes CDR1 MNHEY and CDR2 SVGAGI. The CDR3 region is CASTPRAANTGELFF. DNA of the CDR3: TGTGCCAGCACGCCCAGGGCGGCGAACACCGGGGAGCTGTTTTTT.

J is TRBJ2-7 and V is TRBV18; D uncertain. Trimming shortened V by 6 bases and J by 7 bases, and 10 bases separated the two germline ends. Germline CDR1 and CDR2: KGHSH and LQKENI. The CDR3 runs to 11 residues. The CDR3 loop reads CASSPNWEQYF. The CDR3, as DNA: TGTGCCAGCTCGCCTAATTGGGAGCAGTACTTC.

This chain connects TRBV3-1 (or the pseudogene TRBV3-2) to TRBJ1-1, with a possible D match to TRBD1 (5 bases). CDR3 length: 15 amino acids. Germline assignment: CDR1 LGHDT and CDR2 YNNKEL (reference sequence). The V and J ends lost 8 bases and 3 bases respectively, with 19 bases between them. The CDR3 sequence: CASALTGGIDTEAFF. CDR3 bases: TGTGCCAGCGCACTAACCGGGGGAATCGACACTGAAGCTTTCTTT.

The chain uses TRBV9 and TRBJ2-1; D is possibly TRBD1 (6 bases). V dropped 0 bases and J dropped 6 bases, with 7 bases sitting between them. CDR1 is SGDLS, CDR2 YYNGEE, per germline. The length of the CDR3 is 13 residues. CDR3 nucleotides: TGTGCCAGCAGCGTAGGACAGGTCAATGAGCAGTTCTTC. Its protein is CASSVGQVNEQFF.

The chain combines TRBV28 with TRBJ1-4, with 7 bases that match TRBD1. The germline CDR1 and CDR2 sequences are MDHEN and SYDVKM. CDR3 length: 17 amino acids. The trim removed 2 bases at V and 0 bases at J, leaving 6 bases unmatched. The CDR3 DNA reads TGTGCCAGCAGTTTACGGGCCAGGGGGACAACTAATGAAAAACTGTTTTTT. This gives the protein CASSLRARGTTNEKLFF.

The V call is TRBV3-1 (or the pseudogene TRBV3-2), the J call TRBJ1-5; no reliable D call. The germline V and J ends were trimmed by 0 bases and 11 bases, with 11 bases remaining between them. Germline-derived CDR1 and CDR2 are LGHDT and YNNKEL (reference sequence). The CDR3 runs to 13 residues. The CDR3 loop reads CASSQDTSGSQHF. In DNA form, the CDR3 reads TGTGCCAGCAGCCAAGATACCTCAGGATCCCAGCATTTT.